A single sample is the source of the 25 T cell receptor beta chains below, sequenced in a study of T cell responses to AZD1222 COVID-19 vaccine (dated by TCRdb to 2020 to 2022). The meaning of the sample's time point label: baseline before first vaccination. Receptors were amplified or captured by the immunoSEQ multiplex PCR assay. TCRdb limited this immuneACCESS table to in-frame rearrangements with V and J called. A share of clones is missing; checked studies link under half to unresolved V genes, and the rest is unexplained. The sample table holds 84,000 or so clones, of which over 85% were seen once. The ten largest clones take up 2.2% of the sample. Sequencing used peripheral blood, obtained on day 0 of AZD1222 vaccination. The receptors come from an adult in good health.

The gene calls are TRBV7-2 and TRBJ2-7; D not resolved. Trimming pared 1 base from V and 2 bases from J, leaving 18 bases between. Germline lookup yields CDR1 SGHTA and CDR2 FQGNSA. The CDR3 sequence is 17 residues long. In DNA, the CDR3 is TGTGCCAGCAGCTTAGGAGAGACACCCTGGGATCCCTACGAGCAGTACTTC. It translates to CASSLGETPWDPYEQYF.

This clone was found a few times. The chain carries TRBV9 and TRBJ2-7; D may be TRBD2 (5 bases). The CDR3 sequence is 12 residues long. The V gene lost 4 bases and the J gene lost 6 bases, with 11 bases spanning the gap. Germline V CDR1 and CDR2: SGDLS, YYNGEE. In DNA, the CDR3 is TGTGCCAGCAGCCGCAGAGAGGGCGAGCAGTACTTC. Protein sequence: CASSRREGEQYF.

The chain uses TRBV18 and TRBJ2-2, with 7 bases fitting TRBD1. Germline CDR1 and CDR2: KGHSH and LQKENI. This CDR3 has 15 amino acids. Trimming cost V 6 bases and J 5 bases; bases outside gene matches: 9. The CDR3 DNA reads TGTGCCAGCTCGTCCGTGAGACAGGGAACCGGGGAGCTGTTTTTT. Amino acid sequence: CASSSVRQGTGELFF.

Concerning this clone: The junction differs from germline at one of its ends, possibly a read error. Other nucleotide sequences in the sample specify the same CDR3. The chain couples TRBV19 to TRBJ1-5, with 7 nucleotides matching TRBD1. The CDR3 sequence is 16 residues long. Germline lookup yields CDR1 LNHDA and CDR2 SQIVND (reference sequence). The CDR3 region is CASSVTGALGNQPQHF. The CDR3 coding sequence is TGTGCCAGTAGTGTCACAGGGGCCCTGGGCAATCAGCCCCAACATTTT. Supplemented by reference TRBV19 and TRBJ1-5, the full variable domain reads DGGITQSPKYLFRKEGQNVTLSCEQNLNHDAMYWYRQDPGQGLRLIYYSQIVNDFQKGDIAEGYSVSREKKESFPLTVTSAQKNPTAFYLCASSVTGALGNQPQHFGDGTRLSIL.

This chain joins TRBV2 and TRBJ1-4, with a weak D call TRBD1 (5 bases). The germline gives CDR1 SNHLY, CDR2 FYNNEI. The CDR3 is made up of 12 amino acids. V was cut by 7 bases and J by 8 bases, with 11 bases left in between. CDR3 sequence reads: CASNIGGEKLFF. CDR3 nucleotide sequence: TGTGCCAGCAACATTGGGGGGGAAAAACTGTTTTTT.

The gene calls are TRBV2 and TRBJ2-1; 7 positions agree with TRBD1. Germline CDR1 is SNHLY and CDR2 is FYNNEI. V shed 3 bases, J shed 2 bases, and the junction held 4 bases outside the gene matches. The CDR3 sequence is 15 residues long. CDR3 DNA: TGTGCCAGCAGTGAGGGAAGGGGGCCCTACAATGAGCAGTTCTTC. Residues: CASSEGRGPYNEQFF.

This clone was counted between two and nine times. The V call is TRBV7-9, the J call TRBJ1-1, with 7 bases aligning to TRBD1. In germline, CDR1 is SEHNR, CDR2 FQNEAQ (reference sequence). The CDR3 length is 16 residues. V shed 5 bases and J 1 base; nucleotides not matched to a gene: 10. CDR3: CASSPFYGTANTEAFF. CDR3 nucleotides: TGTGCCAGCAGCCCATTTTATGGGACAGCGAACACTGAAGCTTTCTTT.

Here the CDR3 reads CSASGLAGVNEQFF. The CDR3 DNA reads TGCAGTGCTAGTGGCCTAGCGGGGGTAAATGAGCAGTTCTTC. The J gene is TRBJ2-1, the V gene TRBV20-1; 10 bases line up with TRBD2. In germline, CDR1 is DFQATT, CDR2 SNEGSKA (reference sequence). This CDR3 has 14 residues. The V gene end was trimmed by 3 bases and the J gene end by 7 bases; junction bases not matched to a gene: 6.

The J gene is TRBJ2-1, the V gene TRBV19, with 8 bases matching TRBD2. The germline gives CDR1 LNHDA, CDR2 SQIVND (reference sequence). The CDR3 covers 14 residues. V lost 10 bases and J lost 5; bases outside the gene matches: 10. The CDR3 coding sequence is TGTGCCACCCATGCCCGGGGGGGCCACAATGAGCAGTTCTTC. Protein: CATHARGGHNEQFF.

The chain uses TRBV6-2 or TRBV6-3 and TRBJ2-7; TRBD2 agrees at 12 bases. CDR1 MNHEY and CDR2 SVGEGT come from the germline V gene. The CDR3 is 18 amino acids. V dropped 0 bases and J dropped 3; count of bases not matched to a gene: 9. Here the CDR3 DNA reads TGTGCCAGCAGTTACTCTTCTGGGACTAGCGGGTTCCTCTACGAGCAGTACTTC. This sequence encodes CASSYSSGTSGFLYEQYF.

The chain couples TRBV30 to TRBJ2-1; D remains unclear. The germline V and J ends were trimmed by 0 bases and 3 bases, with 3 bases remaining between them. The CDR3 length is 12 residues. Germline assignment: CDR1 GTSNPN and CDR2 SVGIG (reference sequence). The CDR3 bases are TGTGCCTGGAGTGTACTCTACAATGAGCAGTTCTTC. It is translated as CAWSVLYNEQFF.

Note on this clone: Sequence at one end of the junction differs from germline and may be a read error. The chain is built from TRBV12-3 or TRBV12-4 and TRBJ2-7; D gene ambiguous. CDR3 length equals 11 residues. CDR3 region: CASSSSYGQYF. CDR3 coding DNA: TGTGCCAGCAGTTCCTCCTACGGGCAGTACTTC.

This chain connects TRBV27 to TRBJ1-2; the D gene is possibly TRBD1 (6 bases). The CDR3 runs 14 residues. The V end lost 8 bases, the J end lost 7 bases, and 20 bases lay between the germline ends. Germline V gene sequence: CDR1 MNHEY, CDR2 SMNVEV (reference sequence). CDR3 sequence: CASGIIGGRGGYTF. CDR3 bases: TGTGCCAGCGGTATCATCGGGGGGCGCGGTGGCTACACCTTC.

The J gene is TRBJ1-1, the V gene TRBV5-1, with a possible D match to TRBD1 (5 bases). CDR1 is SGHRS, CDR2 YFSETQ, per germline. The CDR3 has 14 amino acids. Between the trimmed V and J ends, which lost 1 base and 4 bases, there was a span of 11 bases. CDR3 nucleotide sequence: TGCGCCAGCAGCTTGATAGGGGAGAGCACTGAAGCTTTCTTT. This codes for CASSLIGESTEAFF.

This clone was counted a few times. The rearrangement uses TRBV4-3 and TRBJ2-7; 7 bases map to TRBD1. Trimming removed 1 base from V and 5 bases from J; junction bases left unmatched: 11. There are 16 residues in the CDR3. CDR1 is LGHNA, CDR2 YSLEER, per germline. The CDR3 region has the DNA TGCGCCAGCAGCCAAGGCGCTGACAGGGCTCGGCACGAGCAGTACTTC. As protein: CASSQGADRARHEQYF.

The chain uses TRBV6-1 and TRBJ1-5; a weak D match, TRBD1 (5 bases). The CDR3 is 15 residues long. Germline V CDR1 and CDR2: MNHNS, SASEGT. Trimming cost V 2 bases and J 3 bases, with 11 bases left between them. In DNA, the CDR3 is TGTGCCAGCAGTGAAATGGGGCAGGTCAATCAGCCCCAGCATTTT. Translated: CASSEMGQVNQPQHF.

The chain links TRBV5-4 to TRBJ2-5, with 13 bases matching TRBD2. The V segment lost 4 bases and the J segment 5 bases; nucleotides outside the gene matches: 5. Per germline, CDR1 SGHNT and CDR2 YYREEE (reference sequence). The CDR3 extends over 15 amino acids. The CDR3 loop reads CASSSTSGRAETQYF. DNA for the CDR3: TGTGCCAGCAGCAGTACTAGCGGGAGGGCTGAGACCCAGTACTTC.

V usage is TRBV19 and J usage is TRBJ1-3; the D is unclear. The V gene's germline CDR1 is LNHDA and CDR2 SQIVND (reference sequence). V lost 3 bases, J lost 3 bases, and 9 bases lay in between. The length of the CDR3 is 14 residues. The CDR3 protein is CASSMGGRGNTIYF. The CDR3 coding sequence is TGTGCCAGTAGTATGGGAGGTCGTGGAAACACCATATATTTT.

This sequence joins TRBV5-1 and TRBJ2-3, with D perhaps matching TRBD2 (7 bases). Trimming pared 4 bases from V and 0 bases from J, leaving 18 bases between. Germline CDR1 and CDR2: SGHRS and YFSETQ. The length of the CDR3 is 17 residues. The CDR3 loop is CASSPGGGSPSTDTQYF. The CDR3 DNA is TGCGCCAGCAGCCCTGGGGGGGGCAGCCCTAGCACAGATACGCAGTATTTT.

The CDR3 nucleotides are TGTGCCAGCAGTTACTTGTCGGGGAAGGGCTACGAGCAGTACTTC. Protein: CASSYLSGKGYEQYF. V is TRBV6-5 and J is TRBJ2-7, with D possibly TRBD2 on 5 matching bases. CDR1 and CDR2 (germline): MNHEY, SVGAGI. Trimming cost V 1 base and J 3 bases, with 13 bases left between them. The CDR3 length is 15 residues.

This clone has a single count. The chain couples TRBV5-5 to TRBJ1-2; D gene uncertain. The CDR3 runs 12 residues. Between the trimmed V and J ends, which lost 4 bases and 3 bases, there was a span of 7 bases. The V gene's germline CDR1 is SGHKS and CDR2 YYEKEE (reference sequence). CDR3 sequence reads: CASSPMDYGYTF. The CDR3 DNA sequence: TGTGCCAGCAGCCCTATGGACTATGGCTACACCTTC.

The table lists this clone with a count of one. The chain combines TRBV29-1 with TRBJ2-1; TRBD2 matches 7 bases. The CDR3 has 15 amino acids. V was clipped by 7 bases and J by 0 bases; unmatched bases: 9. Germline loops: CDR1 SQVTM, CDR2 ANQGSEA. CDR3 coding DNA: TGCAGCGCCCCGGATGGCGGGAGCTCCTACAATGAGCAGTTCTTC. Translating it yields CSAPDGGSSYNEQFF.

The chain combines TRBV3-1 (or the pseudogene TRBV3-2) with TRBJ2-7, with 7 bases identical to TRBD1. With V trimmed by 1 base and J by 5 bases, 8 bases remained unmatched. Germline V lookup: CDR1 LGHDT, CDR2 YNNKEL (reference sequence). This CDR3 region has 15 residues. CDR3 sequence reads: CASSQARGLLDEQYF. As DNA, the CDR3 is TGTGCCAGCAGCCAAGCCAGGGGGTTATTGGACGAGCAGTACTTC.

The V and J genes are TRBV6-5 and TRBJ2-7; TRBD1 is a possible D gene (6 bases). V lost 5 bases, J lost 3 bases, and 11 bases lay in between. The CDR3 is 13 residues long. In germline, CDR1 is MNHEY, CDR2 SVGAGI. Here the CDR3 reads CASSQTGNYEQYF. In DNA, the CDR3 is TGTGCCAGCAGTCAGACAGGCAACTACGAGCAGTACTTC.

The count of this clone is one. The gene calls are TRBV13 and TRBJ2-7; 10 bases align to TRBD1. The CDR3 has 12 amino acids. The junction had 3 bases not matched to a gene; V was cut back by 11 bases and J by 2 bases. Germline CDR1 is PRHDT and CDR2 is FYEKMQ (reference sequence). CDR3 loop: CASGQGAYEQYF. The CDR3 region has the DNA TGTGCCTCCGGACAGGGGGCCTACGAGCAGTACTTC. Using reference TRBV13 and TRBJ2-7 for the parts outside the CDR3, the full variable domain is AAGVIQSPRHLIKEKRETATLKCYPIPRHDTVYWYQQGPGQDPQFLISFYEKMQSDKGSIPDRFSAQQFSDYHSELNMSSLELGDSALYFCASGQGAYEQYFGPGTRLTVT.